Listed below are T cell receptor beta chains from one sample, sequenced in a study of tumor and adjacent non-tumor tissue in lung cancer. TCRdb re-derived calls from the multiplex PCR reads in MiXCR, one entry per CDR3 protein. This sample has 200,000 to 250,000 distinct CDR3 sequences, with over 55% found just once. Sequencing used lung tumor tissue. These receptor sequences come from a man in his sixties with non-small cell lung cancer. Each CDR3 is given with its conserved first and last residue. A D gene is named only where the DNA matches it firmly. A row's size may be missing; if present it is once, few, many or a size class.

cdr3_aa	cdr3_nt	v_call	j_call	d_call	clone_size
CSGLAGVSRYEQYF	TGCAGTGGACTAGCGGGGGTGAGCAGGTACGAGCAGTACTTC	TRBV20-1	TRBJ2-7	TRBD2	few
CASLDREEEKLFF	TGTGCCAGCCTGGACAGGGAGGAAGAAAAACTGTTTTTT	TRBV6-1	TRBJ1-4	TRBD1	NA
CASSHNRVPDTQYF	TGTGCCAGCAGCCACAACAGGGTTCCAGATACGCAGTATTTT	TRBV11-2	TRBJ2-3	NA	many
CAGSYSTIHSYEQYF	TGTGCCGGCAGTTACTCGACTATACACTCCTACGAGCAGTACTTC	TRBV6-2/TRBV6-3	TRBJ2-7	NA	NA
CSANPGSLRTGELFF	TGCAGTGCCAATCCAGGGAGCCTACGCACCGGGGAGCTGTTTTTT	TRBV20-1	TRBJ2-2	NA	NA
CSARASVVGSNTGELFF	TGCAGTGCTAGAGCTTCGGTTGTGGGGAGCAACACCGGGGAGCTGTTTTTT	TRBV20-1	TRBJ2-2	NA	once
CTSSLWSAHQPQHF	TGTACCAGCAGCTTGTGGTCTGCCCATCAGCCCCAGCATTTT	TRBV5-6	TRBJ1-5	NA	NA
CTSSLVQAQEIQYF	TGTACCAGCAGCTTAGTACAGGCCCAAGAGATCCAGTACTTC	TRBV11-3	TRBJ2-5	NA	NA
CASSLDRGVQEIRYF	TGTGCCAGTAGCTTAGATAGAGGGGTCCAAGAGATCCGGTACTTC	TRBV11-2	TRBJ2-5	NA	NA
CSATRARVQTEAIF	TGCAGTGCTACAAGAGCTAGGGTTCAAACTGAAGCTATCTTT	TRBV20-1	TRBJ1-1	NA	NA
CSTRGGETGGLHGYTF	TGCAGTACTAGAGGTGGGGAGACAGGGGGCCTCCATGGCTACACCTTC	TRBV20-1	TRBJ1-2	TRBD1	NA
CSGGQPGLVSNEQYF	TGCAGCGGGGGTCAGCCGGGACTCGTATCCAACGAGCAGTACTTC	TRBV29-1	TRBJ2-7	NA	NA
CASSLSPEVGIQYF	TGCGCCAGCAGCTTGTCCCCCGAAGTCGGCATTCAGTACTTC	TRBV5-1	TRBJ2-4	NA	few
CAGSLTGRAYGQLFF	TGTGCCGGCAGCTTGACCGGGAGGGCCTACGGGCAGCTGTTTTTT	TRBV5-4	TRBJ2-2	TRBD2	NA
CASSFESTYEQYF	TGTGCCAGCAGCTTCGAGAGCACCTACGAGCAGTACTTC	TRBV7-9	TRBJ2-7	NA	NA
CASSFGLNTGEPFF	TGTGCCAGCAGTTTCGGACTGAACACCGGGGAGCCGTTTTTT	TRBV12-3/TRBV12-4	TRBJ2-2	NA	NA
CASIANYEQYF	TGTGCCAGCATCGCGAACTACGAGCAGTACTTC	TRBV5-6	TRBJ2-7	NA	NA
CASTLGKETTHNF	TGTGCCAGCACCTTAGGAAAAGAGACTACCCATAACTTC	TRBV11-2	TRBJ2-5	NA	NA
CASSSSSGANVLTF	TGTGCCAGCAGTTCAAGCTCTGGGGCCAACGTCCTGACTTTC	TRBV5-6	TRBJ2-6	NA	few
CTSSLLTANSGNTIYF	TGTACCAGCAGCCTACTGACAGCCAACTCTGGAAACACCATATATTTT	TRBV13	TRBJ1-3	NA	NA
CASSPGRWDRNEQFF	TGTGCCAGCAGCCCCGGTAGGTGGGACAGAAATGAGCAGTTCTTC	TRBV11-2	TRBJ2-1	TRBD1	NA
CASRWTDSPYQPQHF	TGTGCCAGCAGGTGGACAGACAGCCCCTATCAGCCCCAGCATTTT	TRBV12-3/TRBV12-4	TRBJ1-5	NA	NA
CASSEAVSTNIQYF	TGTGCCAGTAGTGAAGCCGTGAGCACGAACATTCAGTACTTC	TRBV6-1	TRBJ2-4	NA	NA
CASSLCGKGLYEQYF	TGCGCCAGCAGCTTATGCGGGAAAGGGCTCTACGAGCAGTACTTC	TRBV5-1	TRBJ2-7	NA	NA
CAISESGRKVHGYTF	TGTGCAATCAGTGAGTCGGGCAGGAAGGTTCATGGCTACACCTTC	TRBV10-3	TRBJ1-2	NA	NA
CSANLAGAWDTQFF	TGCAGTGCTAACCTAGCGGGGGCGTGGGATACGCAGTTTTTT	TRBV20-1	TRBJ2-3	TRBD2	NA
CSVEDKGRGPQHF	TGCAGCGTCGAGGACAAGGGGAGAGGGCCCCAGCATTTT	TRBV29-1	TRBJ1-5	NA	NA